The clone carrying this TCR beta chain appeared a single time. This sample was included in a study of blood T cell repertoires in COVID-19. Here immunoSEQ multiplex PCR was the method, and the copy in TCRdb shows in-frame clones only, minus some. The sample includes fewer than 300,000 clones, 80% to 90% of them seen just once. The CDR3 has 14 residues. Germline-derived CDR1 and CDR2 are MNHEY and SVGEGT. Losses at the gene ends were 5 bases for V and 0 bases for J; bases not matched to a gene: 1. Sequences were obtained from peripheral blood. The TCR comes from a woman between 50 and 59 years old with COVID-19, enrolled during active disease. The V and J genes are TRBV6-2 or TRBV6-3 and TRBJ2-1, with TRBD2 matching 7 bases. Here the CDR3 DNA reads TGTGCCAGCAGTCGCGGGAGCTCCTACAATGAGCAGTTCTTC. Translating it yields CASSRGSSYNEQFF.